These 22 T cell receptor beta chains were sequenced from one sample in a study of blood T cell repertoires in COVID-19. Clones were read by immunoSEQ multiplex PCR, and TCRdb kept only the in-frame ones, dropping some. The sample holds about 250,000 clones, approximately 90% seen once. Sequencing was done on a sample of peripheral blood. The receptor source for this set is a woman in her twenties or thirties with COVID-19, enrolled during active disease.

The CDR3 region has the DNA TGTGCCAGCAGCTTAAGGGGAGGGACTAGCATGGGCAATGAGCAGTTCTTC. Its protein product is CASSLRGGTSMGNEQFF. This chain joins TRBV7-2 and TRBJ2-1, with TRBD2 matching over 9 bases. Germline CDR1 and CDR2: SGHTA and FQGNSA. The ends lost 2 bases at V and 6 bases at J; junction bases unmatched: 11. The CDR3 contains 17 residues.

A remark on this clone: Other DNA sequences in this sample translate to the same CDR3. V gene TRBV27 combines with J gene TRBJ2-7; 10 bases map to TRBD1. The CDR3 runs 16 residues. Germline CDR1 MNHEY, CDR2 SMNVEV (reference sequence). Trimming removed 0 bases from V and 0 bases from J; junction bases left unmatched: 2. CDR3 amino acids: CASSLSGTGDSYEQYF. Here the CDR3 DNA reads TGTGCCAGCAGTTTATCCGGGACAGGGGACTCCTACGAGCAGTACTTC.

This clone was counted once. The rearrangement joins TRBV5-1 to TRBJ1-4; 7 positions agree with TRBD1. The trim removed 4 bases at V and 6 bases at J, leaving 9 bases unmatched. Germline CDR1 and CDR2: SGHRS and YFSETQ. The CDR3 loop spans 15 amino acids. CDR3 protein: CASSLEGARDEKLFF. CDR3 bases: TGCGCCAGCAGCCTGGAGGGGGCGCGGGATGAAAAACTGTTTTTT.

V gene TRBV5-1 combines with J gene TRBJ2-3; D is unresolved. Germline assignment: CDR1 SGHRS and CDR2 YFSETQ. The CDR3 has 12 amino acids. V shed 7 bases and J shed 1 base, with 7 bases lying between them. The CDR3 sequence is CASGQGTDTQYF. In DNA, the CDR3 is TGCGCCAGCGGGCAGGGCACAGATACGCAGTATTTT.

The gene calls are TRBV24-1 and TRBJ2-2, with 9 bases lining up with TRBD1. The CDR3 is 18 amino acids. The trim removed 1 base at V and 4 bases at J, leaving 9 bases unmatched. From germline, CDR1 is KGHDR and CDR2 SFDVKD. CDR3 protein: CATSDLTHGTGSTGELFF. The CDR3 region has the DNA TGTGCCACCAGTGATTTAACCCACGGGACAGGGTCCACCGGGGAGCTGTTTTTT.

The genes are TRBV19 and TRBJ1-5, with 11 bases matching TRBD1. CDR1 is LNHDA, CDR2 SQIVND, per germline (reference sequence). CDR3 size: 18 residues. V was clipped by 5 bases and J by 0 bases; unmatched bases: 9. The CDR3 DNA sequence: TGTGCCAGTAGTCGCGGACAGGGGGCACCGTATAGCAATCAGCCCCAGCATTTT. Its protein product is CASSRGQGAPYSNQPQHF.

This clone came up once. The chain couples TRBV15 to TRBJ1-1; TRBD1 matches at 9 bases. V lost 5 bases and J lost 2; bases outside the gene matches: 3. The CDR3 is made up of 14 amino acids. Germline V gene sequence: CDR1 LNHNV, CDR2 YYDKDF (reference sequence). The CDR3 nucleotides read TGTGCCACCAGCGGGGGACAGGGAAACACTGAAGCTTTCTTT. It yields the protein CATSGGQGNTEAFF.

In this sample, this clone turned up once. This chain joins TRBV9 and TRBJ2-1; 7 bases line up with TRBD2. The CDR3 sequence is 14 residues long. J lost 8 bases, V lost 0 bases, and 5 bases had no gene match. Germline-derived CDR1 and CDR2 are SGDLS and YYNGEE. The CDR3 is CASSVEGAGDEQFF. Here the CDR3 DNA reads TGTGCCAGCAGCGTAGAGGGCGCGGGGGATGAGCAGTTCTTC.

CDR3 amino acids: CATSEATENSYNEQFF. CDR3 DNA: TGTGCCACCAGTGAGGCGACAGAAAACTCCTACAATGAGCAGTTCTTC. The chain joins TRBV24-1 to TRBJ2-1; D is possibly TRBD1 (5 bases). Trimming removed 4 bases from V and 0 bases from J, with 12 bases in between. Germline CDR1 KGHDR, CDR2 SFDVKD. This CDR3 spans 16 amino acids.

This clone is a singleton in its sample. The genes are TRBV18 and TRBJ1-5, with 8 bases aligning to TRBD1. V trimming: 3 bases; J trimming: 5 bases; junction bases outside the gene matches: 9. Germline CDR1 reads KGHSH; CDR2 reads LQKENI. The CDR3 length is 16 residues. The CDR3 nucleotides are TGTGCCAGCTCACCGAACCGGACAGGGTTCGATCAGCCCCAGCATTTT. Translated: CASSPNRTGFDQPQHF. The whole variable domain, remainder taken from reference TRBV18 and TRBJ1-5, is NAGVMQNPRHLVRRRGQEARLRCSPMKGHSHVYWYRQLPEEGLKFMVYLQKENIIDESGMPKERFSAEFPKEGPSILRIQQVVRGDSAAYFCASSPNRTGFDQPQHFGDGTRLSIL.

The chain joins TRBV6-5 to TRBJ2-7, with a possible D match to TRBD2 (5 bases). The CDR3 runs 15 residues. From germline, CDR1 is MNHEY and CDR2 SVGAGI. The V end was cut by 7 bases, the J end by 2 bases, with 18 bases between. The DNA of the CDR3 is TGTGCCAGCAACGGAGGTGGTCAGGTCCCCTACGAGCAGTACTTC. Translated: CASNGGGQVPYEQYF.

This chain links TRBV6-5 with TRBJ2-5; 9 bases map to TRBD1. J was trimmed by 6 bases and V by 7 bases; bases with no gene match: 12. CDR1 and CDR2 (germline): MNHEY, SVGAGI. This CDR3 is built from 15 residues. In DNA form, the CDR3 reads TGTGCCAGCACTCCTAGGACGGGACAGGGAAAGACCCAGTACTTC. It yields the protein CASTPRTGQGKTQYF.

CDR3 coding DNA: TGCGCCAGCAGCCCCAGGGGAGTGGTAACTGAAGCTTTCTTT. It encodes CASSPRGVVTEAFF. The J gene is TRBJ1-1, the V gene TRBV5-1, with D possibly TRBD1 on 6 matching bases. Trimming took 4 bases from V and 5 from J, leaving 15 bases between them. The CDR3 is made up of 14 amino acids. Germline assignment: CDR1 SGHRS and CDR2 YFSETQ.

This clone was detected a few times. This sequence joins TRBV4-3 and TRBJ2-7; D gene uncertain. This CDR3 is built from 15 residues. Germline V gene data show CDR1 as LGHNA and CDR2 as YSLEER. V lost 1 base and J lost 2, with 12 bases in between. CDR3 protein: CASSQVVDRTYEQYF. Here the CDR3 DNA reads TGCGCCAGCAGCCAAGTGGTTGATAGAACCTACGAGCAGTACTTC.

This chain connects TRBV7-2 to TRBJ2-5, with D possibly being TRBD2 (6 bases). Germline CDR1 SGHTA, CDR2 FQGNSA. This CDR3 region has 15 residues. The V and J ends lost 1 base and 2 bases respectively, with 11 bases between them. This chain's CDR3 is CASSLVGREQETQYF. In DNA, the CDR3 is TGTGCCAGCAGCTTAGTAGGTCGGGAGCAAGAGACCCAGTACTTC.

V usage is TRBV4-3 and J usage is TRBJ1-1; D is unclear. CDR1 and CDR2 (germline): LGHNA, YSLEER. Trimming shortened V by 6 bases and J by 1 base, and 9 bases separated the two germline ends. The length of the CDR3 is 13 residues. CDR3 sequence: CASSQTGNTEAFF. The CDR3 nucleotides read TGCGCCAGCAGTCAGACTGGGAACACTGAAGCTTTCTTT.

V and J are TRBV5-4 and TRBJ2-5; a weak D match, TRBD2 (7 bases). Germline CDR1 is SGHNT and CDR2 is YYREEE (reference sequence). The CDR3 contains 15 residues. The V end was cut by 9 bases, the J end by 5 bases, with 23 bases between. CDR3 DNA: TGTGCCATTACTCTTGGGGGGCGGGGGATGGAGACCCAGTACTTC. Translation: CAITLGGRGMETQYF.

V usage is TRBV18 and J usage is TRBJ2-3, with 8 bases identical to TRBD1. CDR1 and CDR2 from the germline V gene are KGHSH and LQKENI. V shed 2 bases and J 4 bases; nucleotides not matched to a gene: 5. The CDR3 covers 15 residues. The CDR3 is CASSPLTGAADTQYF. The CDR3 bases are TGTGCCAGCTCACCATTGACAGGGGCCGCAGATACGCAGTATTTT.

The chain recombines TRBV18 with TRBJ2-6; tentative D call: TRBD1 (5 bases). CDR1 is KGHSH and CDR2 is LQKENI in the germline V gene. The V end lost 3 bases, the J end lost 3 bases, and 6 bases lay between the germline ends. The CDR3 is 14 residues long. DNA for the CDR3: TGTGCCAGCTCACCTGACAGTGGGGCCAACGTCCTGACTTTC. It yields the protein CASSPDSGANVLTF.

The chain recombines TRBV28 with TRBJ2-1, with 7 bases that match TRBD1. Germline assignment: CDR1 MDHEN and CDR2 SYDVKM. There are 16 residues in the CDR3. V lost 2 bases and J lost 2; bases outside the gene matches: 6. CDR3 in amino acids: CASSLSTGVPYNEQFF. CDR3 nucleotide sequence: TGTGCCAGCAGTTTAAGTACAGGGGTACCCTACAATGAGCAGTTCTTC. The variable domain in full, completed from reference TRBV28 and TRBJ2-1, reads DVKVTQSSRYLVKRTGEKVFLECVQDMDHENMFWYRQDPGLGLRLIYFSYDVKMKEKGDIPEGYSVSREKKERFSLILESASTNQTSMYLCASSLSTGVPYNEQFFGPGTRLTVL.

This rearrangement joins TRBV13 to TRBJ2-1; weak D call: TRBD1 (6 bases). The CDR3 has 15 amino acids. Germline lookup yields CDR1 PRHDT and CDR2 FYEKMQ (reference sequence). V lost 5 bases and J 8 bases, leaving 19 bases between the germline ends. CDR3 DNA sequence: TGTGCCAGCAGCGAAGGGGCGAGGGGGTGGGATGAGCAGTTCTTC. Its translation is CASSEGARGWDEQFF.

About this clone: This sample also contains other DNA sequences that code for the same CDR3. This chain joins TRBV5-4 and TRBJ2-1; a weak D match, TRBD1 (6 bases). V lost 5 bases and J 5 bases, leaving 11 bases between the germline ends. The CDR3 totals 13 residues. Germline assignment: CDR1 SGHNT and CDR2 YYREEE (reference sequence). CDR3 residues: CASSLQGNNEQFF. The CDR3 region has the DNA TGTGCCAGCAGTCTACAGGGAAACAATGAGCAGTTCTTC.